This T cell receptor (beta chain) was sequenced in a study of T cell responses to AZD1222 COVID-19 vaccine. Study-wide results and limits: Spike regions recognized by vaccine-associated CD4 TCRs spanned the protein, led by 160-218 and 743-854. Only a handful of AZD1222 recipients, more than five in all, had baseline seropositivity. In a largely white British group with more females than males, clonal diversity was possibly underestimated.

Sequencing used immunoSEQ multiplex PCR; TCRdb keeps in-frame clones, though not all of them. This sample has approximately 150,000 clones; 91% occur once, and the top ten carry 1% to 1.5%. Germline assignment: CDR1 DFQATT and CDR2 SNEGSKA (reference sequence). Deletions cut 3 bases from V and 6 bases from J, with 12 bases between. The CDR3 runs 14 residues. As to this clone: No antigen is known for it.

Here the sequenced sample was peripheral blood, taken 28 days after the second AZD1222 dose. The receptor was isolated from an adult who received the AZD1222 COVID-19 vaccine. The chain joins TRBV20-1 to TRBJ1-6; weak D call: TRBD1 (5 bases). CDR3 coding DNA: TGCAGTGCTAGTGGGCAGGGCTCTAATTCACCCCTCCACTTT. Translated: CSASGQGSNSPLHF.